What follows is one T cell receptor beta chain and its context. In the original analysis: Estimation of nucleated cell counts was performed using reference gene primer amplification. The data were produced by immunoSEQ multiplex PCR, yet TCRdb's version contains in-frame clones alone and is incomplete. Clone size and the V and J calls come from that table; the DNA yielded D and trimming. The data contain some 250,000 clones, approximately 87% of them singletons. The germline V gene encodes CDR1 LGHNA and CDR2 YSLEER. The CDR3 is made up of 19 amino acids. J was trimmed by 5 bases and V by 1 base; bases with no gene match: 16. This record belongs to a study of blood T cell repertoires in COVID-19. Study context: Both acute and convalescent COVID-19 samples were obtained from the United States, Italy and Spain. T cells, B-cell-depleted T cells, or PBMCs supplied cDNA or gDNA.

The sequencing input was peripheral blood. This TCR came from a man in his 60s with acute or convalescent COVID-19. The chain is built from TRBV4-3 and TRBJ2-2, with 7 bases matching TRBD2. CDR3 nucleotides: TGCGCCAGCAGCCAAGTTGGGGGAGGGCCGGAAAGCGGTACCGGGGAGCTGTTTTTT. Translation gives CASSQVGGGPESGTGELFF.